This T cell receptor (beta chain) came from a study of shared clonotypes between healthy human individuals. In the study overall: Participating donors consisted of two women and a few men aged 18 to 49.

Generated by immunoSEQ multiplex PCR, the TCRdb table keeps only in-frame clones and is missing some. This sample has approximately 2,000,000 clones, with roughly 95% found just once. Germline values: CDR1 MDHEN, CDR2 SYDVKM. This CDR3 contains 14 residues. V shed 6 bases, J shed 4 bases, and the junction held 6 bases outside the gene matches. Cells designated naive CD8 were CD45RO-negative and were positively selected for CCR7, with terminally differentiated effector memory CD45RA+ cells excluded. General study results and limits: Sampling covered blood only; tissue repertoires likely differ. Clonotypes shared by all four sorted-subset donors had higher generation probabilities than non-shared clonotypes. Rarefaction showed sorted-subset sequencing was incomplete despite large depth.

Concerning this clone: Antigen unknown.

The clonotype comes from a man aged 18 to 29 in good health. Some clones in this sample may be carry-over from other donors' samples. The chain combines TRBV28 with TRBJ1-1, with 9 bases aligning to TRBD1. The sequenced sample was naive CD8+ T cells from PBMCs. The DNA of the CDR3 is TGTGCCAGCAGAAGCGGGACAGGGATCACTGAAGCTTTCTTT. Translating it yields CASRSGTGITEAFF.